Shown below are 32 T cell receptor beta chains from a single sample sequenced in a study of cytomegalovirus exposure and HLA in healthy donors. 60 Vbeta and 13 Jbeta primers were used in PCR. The table came from immunoSEQ multiplex PCR; TCRdb's copy has only in-frame clones and leaves some out. This sample contains under 40,000 clones. Sample: PBMCs. The origin of the receptors is a woman aged 40 to 50 in good health and CMV-seropositive.

This rearrangement joins TRBV6-5 to TRBJ1-1; tentatively, D is TRBD1 (6 bases). In germline, CDR1 is MNHEY, CDR2 SVGAGI. The V end lost 4 bases, the J end lost 2 bases, and 8 bases lay between the germline ends. The CDR3 totals 13 residues. The CDR3 DNA reads as TGTGCCAGCAGTTCGACAGGCAACACTGAAGCTTTCTTT. This encodes CASSSTGNTEAFF.

The genes are TRBV18 and TRBJ2-7; TRBD2 matches 7 bases. The CDR3 is 13 amino acids. Germline V gives CDR1 KGHSH, CDR2 LQKENI. After removal of 6 bases from V and 3 bases from J, the junction contained 5 bases not matched to a gene. CDR3 sequence reads: CASSRETSYEQYF. For the CDR3, the DNA is TGTGCCAGCTCGCGGGAGACTAGCTACGAGCAGTACTTC.

This sequence joins TRBV15 and TRBJ1-6; tentative D call: TRBD1 (5 bases). The germline V gene encodes CDR1 LNHNV and CDR2 YYDKDF (reference sequence). Trimming took 5 bases from V and 6 from J, leaving 11 bases between them. The CDR3 contains 14 residues. As DNA, the CDR3 is TGTGCCACCAGCCAGGGCCCGCCTAATTCACCCCTCCACTTT. Encoded protein: CATSQGPPNSPLHF. Filled out from reference TRBV15 and TRBJ1-6, the complete variable domain reads DAMVIQNPRYQVTQFGKPVTLSCSQTLNHNVMYWYQQKSSQAPKLLFHYYDKDFNNEADTPDNFQSRRPNTSFCFLDIRSPGLGDTAMYLCATSQGPPNSPLHFGNGTRLTVT.

This chain links TRBV19 with TRBJ1-1; weak D call: TRBD1 (5 bases). CDR3 length: 12 amino acids. Germline V gene sequence: CDR1 LNHDA, CDR2 SQIVND (reference sequence). Trimming removed 4 bases from V and 5 bases from J, with 8 bases in between. Written as DNA, the CDR3 is TGTGCCAGTAGTAAAGGGGTTACTGAAGCTTTCTTT. This gives the protein CASSKGVTEAFF.

The rearrangement uses TRBV6-5 and TRBJ2-1, with 14 bases aligning to TRBD2. Unmatched junction bases numbered 4, after V lost 3 bases and J lost 6 bases. Germline V gene sequence: CDR1 MNHEY, CDR2 SVGAGI. The CDR3 sequence is 16 residues long. In DNA form, the CDR3 reads TGTGCCAGCAGTTATTATGGGACTAGCGGGGGCAATGAGCAGTTCTTC. It codes for CASSYYGTSGGNEQFF.

V is TRBV28 and J is TRBJ1-1, with 7 bases that match TRBD1. The CDR3 covers 15 residues. V shed 6 bases and J 0 bases; nucleotides not matched to a gene: 7. Germline-derived CDR1 and CDR2 are MDHEN and SYDVKM. CDR3 DNA sequence: TGTGCCAGCAGACGGCGGGACAGAATGAACACTGAAGCTTTCTTT. Amino acid sequence: CASRRRDRMNTEAFF. The variable domain in full, with the rest retrieved from reference TRBV28 and TRBJ1-1, is DVKVTQSSRYLVKRTGEKVFLECVQDMDHENMFWYRQDPGLGLRLIYFSYDVKMKEKGDIPEGYSVSREKKERFSLILESASTNQTSMYLCASRRRDRMNTEAFFGQGTRLTVV.

The chain is built from TRBV19 and TRBJ2-7, with D possibly being TRBD2 (5 bases). This CDR3 spans 14 amino acids. The V and J ends lost 1 base and 5 bases respectively, with 12 bases between them. The germline V gene encodes CDR1 LNHDA and CDR2 SQIVND (reference sequence). CDR3 sequence reads: CASSIALSGNEQYF. The DNA of the CDR3 is TGTGCCAGTAGTATAGCCCTCTCGGGAAACGAGCAGTACTTC.

The CDR3 sequence is CASSLRGASEAFF. DNA for the CDR3: TGTGCCAGCAGTTTACGGGGGGCGAGTGAAGCTTTCTTT. This chain connects TRBV28 to TRBJ1-1; TRBD1 is a possible D gene (6 bases). V lost 2 bases and J lost 7, with 11 bases in between. This CDR3 region has 13 residues. Germline V gene lookup returns CDR1 MDHEN and CDR2 SYDVKM. Drawing the rest from reference TRBV28 and TRBJ1-1, the complete variable domain is DVKVTQSSRYLVKRTGEKVFLECVQDMDHENMFWYRQDPGLGLRLIYFSYDVKMKEKGDIPEGYSVSREKKERFSLILESASTNQTSMYLCASSLRGASEAFFGQGTRLTVV.

The J gene is TRBJ1-2, the V gene TRBV28, with 8 bases that match TRBD1. Germline CDR1 MDHEN, CDR2 SYDVKM. This CDR3 is built from 16 residues. J lost 0 bases, V lost 6 bases, and 9 bases had no gene match. CDR3 residues: CASRTRTGPANYGYTF. In nucleotides, the CDR3 is TGTGCCAGCAGGACTAGGACAGGGCCAGCTAACTATGGCTACACCTTC.

CDR3 sequence (DNA): TGTGCCAGCAGCTCCACGGGAACGTACACCGGGGAGCTGTTTTTT. Its translation: CASSSTGTYTGELFF. V is TRBV7-6 and J is TRBJ2-2, with TRBD2 as a possible D gene (5 bases). Germline V gene lookup returns CDR1 SGHVS and CDR2 FNYEAQ. Trimming took off 4 bases at V and 3 bases at J, with 12 bases between the two ends. There are 15 residues in the CDR3.

J is TRBJ2-7 and V is TRBV28; 8 nucleotides agree with TRBD1. The CDR3 has 14 amino acids. V trimming: 10 bases; J trimming: 5 bases; junction bases outside the gene matches: 13. Germline CDR1 MDHEN, CDR2 SYDVKM. The CDR3 bases are TGTGCCATCACACGGACAGGGACTTTGGACGAGCAGTACTTC. Protein: CAITRTGTLDEQYF.

The genes are TRBV2 and TRBJ2-1; 11 bases fit TRBD2. V shed 6 bases, J shed 3 bases, and the junction held 4 bases outside the gene matches. CDR3 length: 15 residues. Germline loops: CDR1 SNHLY, CDR2 FYNNEI. The CDR3 nucleotides are TGTGCCAGCAGATTAGCGGGGGGGCTCTACAATGAGCAGTTCTTC. It specifies CASRLAGGLYNEQFF.

This sequence joins TRBV6-1 and TRBJ2-5; 10 bases align to TRBD2. The junction had 8 bases not matched to a gene; V was cut back by 2 bases and J by 2 bases. This CDR3 region has 17 residues. Germline-derived CDR1 and CDR2 are MNHNS and SASEGT. The CDR3 loop reads CASSEILAGAIQETQYF. CDR3 coding DNA: TGTGCCAGCAGTGAAATCCTAGCGGGGGCCATACAAGAGACCCAGTACTTC.

V is TRBV30 and J is TRBJ2-5; D is undetermined. CDR3 length: 13 residues. CDR1 GTSNPN and CDR2 SVGIG come from the germline V gene (reference sequence). V shed 0 bases and J shed 4 bases, with 9 bases lying between them. In DNA, the CDR3 is TGTGCCTGGAGTGTAGGAGTGAGAGAGACCCAGTACTTC. Translating gives CAWSVGVRETQYF.

The V and J genes are TRBV5-1 and TRBJ2-2, with a weak D call TRBD1 (5 bases). In germline, CDR1 is SGHRS, CDR2 YFSETQ. This CDR3 contains 15 residues. Between the trimmed V and J ends, which lost 2 bases and 1 base, there was a span of 9 bases. The CDR3 loop reads CASSLTGENTGELFF. CDR3 in DNA: TGCGCCAGCAGCTTAACAGGCGAGAACACCGGGGAGCTGTTTTTT. The variable domain in full, with the rest retrieved from reference TRBV5-1 and TRBJ2-2, is KAGVTQTPRYLIKTRGQQVTLSCSPISGHRSVSWYQQTPGQGLQFLFEYFSETQRNKGNFPGRFSGRQFSNSRSEMNVSTLELGDSALYLCASSLTGENTGELFFGEGSRLTVL.

V usage is TRBV7-2 and J usage is TRBJ1-5, with 8 bases that match TRBD1. The CDR3 spans 16 residues. The germline CDR1 and CDR2 sequences are SGHTA and FQGNSA. V lost 5 bases and J lost 3; bases outside the gene matches: 9. The CDR3 protein is CASSPLGQGYNQPQHF. CDR3 bases: TGTGCCAGCAGCCCCCTAGGACAGGGCTACAATCAGCCCCAGCATTTT.

The genes are TRBV6-1 and TRBJ1-2; 7 positions agree with TRBD1. V was pared by 1 base and J by 3 bases, with 8 bases of the junction left unmatched. Germline CDR1 MNHNS, CDR2 SASEGT. The CDR3 spans 16 residues. The chain's CDR3 is CASSEVMTGSHYGYTF. In DNA form, the CDR3 reads TGTGCCAGCAGTGAAGTCATGACAGGGTCCCACTATGGCTACACCTTC.

This sequence joins TRBV28 and TRBJ2-5, with no clear D. The DNA end favors TRBJ2-7, so the J call may be wrong. The germline V gene has CDR1 MDHEN and CDR2 SYDVKM. This CDR3 contains 13 residues. CDR3 protein: CASSLLKTGEQYF. Written as DNA, the CDR3 is TGTGCCAGCAGTTTACTTAAGACTGGCGAGCAGTACTTC.

The chain carries TRBV6-1 and TRBJ2-3; no clear D gene. Per germline, CDR1 MNHNS and CDR2 SASEGT. V lost 1 base to trimming and J lost 6 bases, with 11 bases between them. This CDR3 contains 14 residues. The CDR3 sequence is CASSEVQAKDTQYF. The CDR3 coding sequence is TGTGCCAGCAGTGAAGTCCAGGCTAAGGATACGCAGTATTTT.

This chain links TRBV7-9 with TRBJ2-7; 15 bases align to TRBD2. The germline V gene encodes CDR1 SEHNR and CDR2 FQNEAQ (reference sequence). CDR3 length: 19 residues. Trimming took 5 bases from V and 4 from J; bases not matched to a gene: 15. The CDR3 region has the DNA TGTGCCAGCAGCCCGGTCGCCGGGACTAGCGGGGGGCTACTATACGAGCAGTACTTC. Translation gives CASSPVAGTSGGLLYEQYF.

The chain recombines TRBV2 with TRBJ2-7; TRBD2 matches at 11 bases. Per the germline V gene, CDR1 is SNHLY and CDR2 is FYNNEI. The V gene end was trimmed by 7 bases and the J gene end by 3 bases; junction bases not matched to a gene: 2. This CDR3 contains 13 residues. CDR3 residues: CASNSGRGYEQYF. For the CDR3, the DNA is TGTGCCAGCAATAGCGGGAGGGGCTACGAGCAGTACTTC.

The DNA for the CDR3 is TGTGCCTGGAGTGTAGCGGGGGGCACAGATACGCAGTATTTT. Amino acids: CAWSVAGGTDTQYF. The gene calls are TRBV30 and TRBJ2-3, with 8 bases aligning to TRBD2. The CDR3 is made up of 14 amino acids. J gave up 1 base and V 0 bases, and 0 bases lay outside the gene matches. Looked up from germline, CDR1 is GTSNPN and CDR2 is SVGIG (reference sequence).

This chain uses TRBV6-6 with TRBJ2-7, with 7 bases identical to TRBD1. The CDR3 loop spans 12 amino acids. Germline trimming cut 7 bases from V and 13 bases from J; bases unmatched to any gene: 13. CDR1 is MNHNY, CDR2 SVGAGI, per germline (reference sequence). CDR3 in amino acids: CASNDVQGVGYF. CDR3 bases: TGTGCCAGCAACGACGTCCAGGGGGTAGGCTACTTC.

This chain connects TRBV6-5 to TRBJ1-5; tentatively, D is TRBD1 (5 bases). Per the germline V gene, CDR1 is MNHEY and CDR2 is SVGAGI. This CDR3 is built from 14 residues. Between the trimmed V and J ends, which lost 6 bases and 2 bases, there was a span of 11 bases. DNA of the CDR3: TGTGCCAGCAGCTATGGGGGGGGCAATCAGCCCCAGCATTTT. Encoded protein: CASSYGGGNQPQHF.

The V call is TRBV4-3, the J call TRBJ2-7; D may be TRBD1 (5 bases). The CDR3 loop spans 15 amino acids. Looked up from germline, CDR1 is LGHNA and CDR2 is YSLEER. V was clipped by 0 bases and J by 3 bases, with 12 bases between them. The CDR3 region is CASSQDLTDNYEQYF. The DNA for the CDR3 is TGCGCCAGCAGCCAAGATCTCACGGACAACTACGAGCAGTACTTC.

The chain has TRBV6-5 and TRBJ2-1, with D possibly being TRBD1 (5 bases). This CDR3 spans 14 amino acids. Per germline, CDR1 MNHEY and CDR2 SVGAGI. V lost 10 bases to trimming and J lost 7 bases, with 20 bases between them. The CDR3 nucleotides are TGTGCCACCCAAAGGGCAGGGTTTGGTAATGAGCAGTTCTTC. As protein: CATQRAGFGNEQFF.

The chain is built from TRBV19 and TRBJ2-5; D is perhaps TRBD1 (6 bases). V shed 1 base and J shed 1 base, with 22 bases lying between them. Germline-derived CDR1 and CDR2 are LNHDA and SQIVND (reference sequence). This CDR3 contains 19 residues. CDR3 nucleotides: TGTGCCAGTAGTATAGTGTACAGGGTAGGGTTCGGCTTCCAAGAGACCCAGTACTTC. This sequence encodes CASSIVYRVGFGFQETQYF. The full variable domain, its missing parts supplied by reference TRBV19 and TRBJ2-5, is DGGITQSPKYLFRKEGQNVTLSCEQNLNHDAMYWYRQDPGQGLRLIYYSQIVNDFQKGDIAEGYSVSREKKESFPLTVTSAQKNPTAFYLCASSIVYRVGFGFQETQYFGPGTRLLVL.

The chain links TRBV6-5 to TRBJ2-1; no definite D call. The germline gives CDR1 MNHEY, CDR2 SVGAGI. V was cut by 0 bases and J by 6 bases, with 12 bases left in between. The CDR3 is made up of 15 amino acids. CDR3 sequence: CASSYSKPAFNEQFF. The CDR3 bases are TGTGCCAGCAGTTACTCGAAGCCAGCGTTCAATGAGCAGTTCTTC.

The rearrangement uses TRBV27 and TRBJ2-2, with 7 bases fitting TRBD2. Germline V gives CDR1 MNHEY, CDR2 SMNVEV (reference sequence). The CDR3 runs 14 residues. V gave up 6 bases and J gave up 7 bases; unmatched junction bases: 8. The CDR3 DNA follows: TGTGCCAGCAGCCTAAGCGGGGACGGCGGGGAGCTGTTTTTT. This codes for CASSLSGDGGELFF.

The chain employs TRBV5-8 and TRBJ1-5, with 7 bases fitting TRBD1. This CDR3 comprises 15 residues. The V and J ends lost 1 base and 0 bases, in that order; junction bases with no gene match: 1. Germline V gene sequence: CDR1 SGHTS, CDR2 YDEGEE. CDR3 loop: CASSLRGPSNQPQHF. The CDR3 DNA sequence: TGTGCCAGCAGCTTGAGGGGGCCTAGCAATCAGCCCCAGCATTTT.

This chain connects TRBV6-6 to TRBJ1-2; the D gene is possibly TRBD1 (6 bases). Germline CDR1 and CDR2: MNHNY and SVGAGI (reference sequence). The CDR3 totals 14 residues. Trimming removed 7 bases from V and 8 bases from J, with 20 bases in between. CDR3 amino acids: CASTRGGRVEGYTF. As DNA, the CDR3 is TGTGCCAGCACCCGGGGGGGCAGGGTTGAAGGCTACACCTTC.

The gene calls are TRBV10-2 and TRBJ2-1; 7 bases are a match to TRBD2. This CDR3 is 13 amino acids long. Looked up from germline, CDR1 is WSHSY and CDR2 is SAAADI. Trimming cost V 7 bases and J 6 bases; bases outside gene matches: 6. CDR3 DNA sequence: TGCGCCAGCACGAGAGCGGGGTCCAATGAGCAGTTCTTC. It encodes CASTRAGSNEQFF.